This T cell receptor (beta chain) was sequenced for a study of T cell responses to AZD1222 COVID-19 vaccine (dated by TCRdb to the early 2020s). At the level of the whole study: TCR sequencing covered about 230 trial participants: around 210 given two doses of AZD1222 and some 25 given two doses of MenACWY control vaccine. Trial participants were enrolled by age into subgroups of 18-55, 56-69 and 70-plus years, and roughly 150, 30 and 60 TCR-sequenced participants, respectively, were included in these subgroups. On the study overall, not on this receptor specifically: In the small 56-69-year group, the increase in depth fell short of significance, most likely because of low power. Because no day 14 peak-response samples were available, the repertoires could be characterized only after the peak T cell response. Conclusions about previously exposed vaccinees are limited, since just five or six AZD1222 recipients were seropositive for SARS-CoV-2 at baseline. CD4 TCRs associated with the vaccine covered the entire spike protein, and the dominant responses were in regions 160-218 and 743-854. Spike-specific TCR breadth and depth rose significantly after two AZD1222 doses compared with day 0 and with MenACWY recipients. Epitopes outside the regions mutated in the B.1.351 and B.1.1.7 variants were reportedly recognized by nearly half of the unique spike-specific TCRs. Participants were mostly white British and included more females than males, and it was suggested by the authors that clonal diversity may have been underestimated.

From cysteine to phenylalanine, the CDR3 is 13 amino acids long. Kept here is only the CDR3 DNA, which spans 39 bases and is read in frame from base 1. The germline ends are 18 bases apart after V is trimmed by 6 bases and J by 10 bases. From a lookup of the germline V gene, CDR1 and CDR2 are MNHEY and SVGAGI. Concerning this clone: Its specific antigen is unknown. The record has no base qualities; no much larger clone is one base away.

The CDR3 regions of human TCRbeta chains were subjected to immunosequencing. The authors' pipeline ran thus. TCRs in the repertoires were compared against a reference library of SARS-CoV-2-specific TCRs that had been generated with the MIRA antigen-specificity platform. Breadth was defined as the fraction of unique TCRs that were SARS-CoV-2-associated, and depth was defined as the fraction of total T cells that were SARS-CoV-2-associated. Using the MIRA data, each spike-specific TCR was mapped to the spike region that the TCR reacts to and placed in a CD4 or CD8 class. Log10-transformed breadth and depth values were compared by one-way ANOVA with Sidak's multiple comparisons tests. The immuneACCESS repertoire file appears here via TCRdb, limited to in-frame rearrangements. These files lack a portion of the clones; in checked studies, under half of the deficit traces to unresolved V genes, and the cause of the others is not known. V and J calls and clone size are as listed in that table; D and trimming were resolved from the DNA. The sample table shows 20,000 to 30,000 clones, and 88% are seen once. The leading ten clones occupy about 2.5% of the sample.

The label giving this sample's time point can be read as: about 28 days (+/-7) after the second vaccine dose. AZD1222 recipients given second doses at about 4 weeks or at about 12 weeks were pooled, since spike-specific TCR depth and breadth were not found to differ between the two schedules. The vaccinee samples were drawn from two UK trials, COV001 and COV002, one of which was a single-blind randomized controlled phase 2/3 trial testing AZD1222 (ChAdOx1 nCoV-19) in healthy adults. Trial participant PBMC samples were collected at day 0 and day 28 after the second dose for TCRbeta chain sequencing.

This receptor was identified in an adult who received the AZD1222 COVID-19 vaccine. Recombination linked TRBV6-5 to TRBJ1-2; TRBD1 is a possible D gene, resting on 6 matching bases. The material was peripheral blood, obtained 28 days after the second AZD1222 dose. At the DNA level, the sequence is TGTGCCAGCAGACCCGGGGGCATTATGCACTACACCTTC. Its protein product is CASRPGGIMHYTF.